These T cell receptor beta chains were read from a single sample in a study of T cell repertoires in cytomegalovirus infection. TCRdb re-called the reads with MiXCR, one entry per CDR3 protein. This sample carries 490,000 or so distinct CDR3 sequences, approximately 11% of them seen once, and the ten largest clones take roughly 10%. The sequenced material came from PBMCs. The receptors derive from a human donor in good health (CMV status not recorded). Some clones in this sample may be carry-over from other donors' samples. CDR3s include the opening cysteine and the closing phenylalanine or tryptophan. The D gene is left open where the match is weak. Clone size is not always given. Where it is, it says once, few, many or a class for expanded clones.

v_call	j_call	clone_size	d_call	cdr3_nt	cdr3_aa
TRBV14	TRBJ2-7	many	NA	TGTGCCAGCAGGGCTACGGGCCTAACCTACGAGCAGTACTTC	CASRATGLTYEQYF
TRBV6-1	TRBJ1-3	many	TRBD1	TGTGCCTTAAAGGGAGGACAGGGGACTGGAAACACCATATATTTT	CALKGGQGTGNTIYF
TRBV5-1	TRBJ2-7	NA	TRBD1	TGCGCCAGCAGCTTGTACCAGGGGGAGTACGAGCAGTACTTC	CASSLYQGEYEQYF
TRBV7-2	TRBJ2-4	many	TRBD2	TGTGCCAGCAGAAGGAGAGCGGGGGTGGCCAAAAACATTCAGTACTTC	CASRRRAGVAKNIQYF
TRBV15	TRBJ2-3	NA	NA	TGTGCCACCAGCAGAGCATTCGACAACACAGATACGCAGTATTTT	CATSRAFDNTDTQYF
TRBV28	TRBJ2-5	NA	NA	TGTGCCAGCAGTATCCCGTGGGGGTCGGAGACCCAGTACTTC	CASSIPWGSETQYF
TRBV12-3/TRBV12-4	TRBJ2-5	many	NA	TGTGCCAGCAGTTTTGGGGGAGGAGAGACCCAGTACTTC	CASSFGGGETQYF
TRBV7-6	TRBJ2-3	once	NA	TGTGCCAGCAGCCTGATCGGAAGAACAGATACGCAGTATTTT	CASSLIGRTDTQYF
TRBV7-2	TRBJ2-3	many	NA	TGTGCCAGCAGCTACGGGACCACCCGCACAGATACGCAGTATTTT	CASSYGTTRTDTQYF
TRBV19	TRBJ2-2	few	NA	TGTGCCAGTATGAGACCAGGGGTGTACACCGGGGAGCTGTTTTTT	CASMRPGVYTGELFF
TRBV27	TRBJ2-7	few	NA	TGTGCCAGCAGTTTATCGGGGGTACCCTACGAGCAGTACTTC	CASSLSGVPYEQYF
TRBV2	TRBJ2-7	many	NA	TGTGCCAGCACAGGCGGATTCTACGAGCAGTACTTC	CASTGGFYEQYF
TRBV14	TRBJ2-1	few	NA	TGTGCCAGCAGTGTCGGGGTCGGGAACCACAATGAGCAGTTCTTC	CASSVGVGNHNEQFF
TRBV20-1	TRBJ1-1	few	NA	TGCAGTGCTAGAGATTCGAGAACGAACACTGAAGCTTTCTTT	CSARDSRTNTEAFF
TRBV5-4	TRBJ1-2	NA	NA	TGTGCCAGCAGCTTTAGGGGGACCAACTATGGCTACACCTTC	CASSFRGTNYGYTF
TRBV7-2	TRBJ2-2	many	NA	TGTGCCAGCAGCACTACAGGGAACACCGGGGAGCTGTTTTTT	CASSTTGNTGELFF
TRBV6-2/TRBV6-3	TRBJ2-1	few	NA	TGTGCCAGCAGCCTAATGGTTCTCAATGAGCAGTTCTTC	CASSLMVLNEQFF
TRBV27	TRBJ2-2	many	TRBD1	TGTGCCAGCAGTTCCGAGGACAGGGACAACGGGGAGCTGTTTTTT	CASSSEDRDNGELFF
TRBV7-2	TRBJ2-5	many	TRBD2	TGTGCCAGCGGGCTAGCGGGGGGTCAAGAGACCCAGTACTTC	CASGLAGGQETQYF
TRBV5-1	TRBJ1-4	few	NA	TGCGCCAGCAGCTTGGGGCCCTCAACTAATGAAAAACTGTTTTTT	CASSLGPSTNEKLFF
TRBV19	TRBJ1-6	few	TRBD1	TGTGCCAGTAGTCCTCGGGACAGAGATAATTCACCCCTCCACTTT	CASSPRDRDNSPLHF
TRBV6-5	TRBJ1-5	few	TRBD1	TGTGCCAGCAGTGGGGGGACAGTGGGCAATCAGCCCCAGCATTTT	CASSGGTVGNQPQHF
TRBV2	TRBJ2-1	many	TRBD2	TGTGCCAGCAGGGCGGGAGACCCCTACAATGAGCAGTTCTTC	CASRAGDPYNEQFF
TRBV20-1	TRBJ2-1	many	TRBD1	TGCAGTGCTGGGACAGCATACAATGAGCAGTTCTTC	CSAGTAYNEQFF
TRBV18	TRBJ1-2	NA	NA	TGTGCCAGCTCACACCGGACAAATCCCTATGGCTACACCTTC	CASSHRTNPYGYTF
TRBV3-1	TRBJ2-1	NA	NA	TGTGCCAGCAGCCAAGATTTGGGGGGGGGCCGGGTCAGGAACGAGCAGTTCTTC	CASSQDLGGGRVRNEQFF
TRBV11-2	TRBJ2-5	many	NA	TGTGCCAGCAGCTTAACCGGGACCCGATTTGGGACCCAGTACTTC	CASSLTGTRFGTQYF
TRBV7-7	TRBJ2-2	many	TRBD1	TGTGCCAGCAGCCCGGACAGGGCCACCGGGGAGCTGTTTTTT	CASSPDRATGELFF
TRBV11-3	TRBJ2-6	many	NA	TGTGCCAGCAGCCCCGGGGGCTCTGGGGCCAACGTCCTGACTTTC	CASSPGGSGANVLTF
TRBV6-6	TRBJ2-1	many	NA	TGTGCCAGCAGTTCATTAGCGGAGCAGTTCTTC	CASSSLAEQFF
TRBV5-4	TRBJ2-2	many	NA	TGTGCCAGCAGTTCGGAAGGTAGTTTTGTCACCGGGGAGCTGTTTTTT	CASSSEGSFVTGELFF
TRBV19	TRBJ2-7	many	TRBD1	TGTGCCACTAACCCCGGGACAGGGCTCTACGAGCAGTACTTC	CATNPGTGLYEQYF
TRBV5-1	TRBJ1-2	many	TRBD1	TGCGCCAGCAGCGCCGGGACAGACAGGGGTATCTATGGCTACACCTTC	CASSAGTDRGIYGYTF
TRBV7-2	TRBJ1-5	many	NA	TGTGCCAGCAGCCCCGGCGGGACATTCAATCAGCCCCAGCATTTT	CASSPGGTFNQPQHF
TRBV12-3/TRBV12-4	TRBJ2-3	many	TRBD1	TGTGCCAGCAGTCCCCTCCGCGGACAGGCGCAGTATTTT	CASSPLRGQAQYF
TRBV11-3	TRBJ2-4	many	NA	TGTGCCAGCAGCGCCTCTGGAAACATTCAGTACTTC	CASSASGNIQYF
TRBV11-2	TRBJ2-7	many	NA	TGTGCCAGCAGCGCAATTACGACCTACGAGCAGTACTTC	CASSAITTYEQYF
TRBV5-1	TRBJ1-5	NA	NA	TGCGCCAGCAGCTTGGCCAGGGGAAGCCAGCCCCAGCATTTT	CASSLARGSQPQHF
TRBV2	TRBJ2-7	many	NA	TGTGCCAGCAGGGGACGGCTCTCCTACGAGCAGTACTTC	CASRGRLSYEQYF
TRBV7-9	TRBJ2-5	many	NA	TGTGCCAGCAGCTTCGCGGAGGGGAAGACCCAGTACTTC	CASSFAEGKTQYF
TRBV12-3/TRBV12-4	TRBJ1-3	few	TRBD1	TGTGCCAGCAGGCCGACAGGGATGGGAAACACCATATATTTT	CASRPTGMGNTIYF
TRBV27	TRBJ1-1	many	TRBD1	TGTGCCAGCAGTCCGGGGACAGGGGGGGTCGGGGGCGAAGCTTTCTTT	CASSPGTGGVGGEAFF
TRBV7-3	TRBJ2-3	many	TRBD2	TGTGCCAGCAGCTTAGCCCTGCCGGGAGGGGGGACAGATACGCAGTATTTT	CASSLALPGGGTDTQYF
TRBV4-2	TRBJ1-1	many	TRBD1	TGTGCCAGCAGCCAAGATAACCGGCAGGGGGACACTGAAGCTTTCTTT	CASSQDNRQGDTEAFF
TRBV10-3	TRBJ2-1	NA	TRBD1	TGTGCCATCAGTGAGTCGGGCAGGGGGATCTACAATGAGCAGTTCTTC	CAISESGRGIYNEQFF
TRBV7-2	TRBJ2-2	many	TRBD2	TGTGCCAGCAGCCCTAAACTAGCGTTCGGGGAGCTGTTTTTT	CASSPKLAFGELFF
TRBV20-1	TRBJ2-7	NA	NA	TGCAGTGCTAGAGACCCGGACGGGAGCTCCTACGAGCAGTACTTC	CSARDPDGSSYEQYF
TRBV12-3/TRBV12-4	TRBJ2-4	many	NA	TGTGCCAGCAGTCCCACCCGGGACTTACTAGCCAAAAACATTCAGTACTTC	CASSPTRDLLAKNIQYF
TRBV28	TRBJ1-1	few	NA	TGTGCCAGCAGTCCCCGCCATTGGGTTGAAGCTTTCTTT	CASSPRHWVEAFF
TRBV7-2	TRBJ2-1	many	TRBD2	TGTGCCAGCAGCTTGCGGGAGAGTGAGCAGTTCTTC	CASSLRESEQFF
TRBV7-9	TRBJ1-1	many	NA	TGTGCCAGCAGCTTAGAAAGGGCCGGGGGTAGGAACACTGAAGCTTTCTTT	CASSLERAGGRNTEAFF
TRBV5-5	TRBJ2-3	many	TRBD2	TGTGCCAGCAGCTTGACTAGCGGGAGGGCCCTACTCTATACGCAGTATTTT	CASSLTSGRALLYTQYF
TRBV7-2	TRBJ1-2	many	NA	TGTGCCAGCAGTTTCGATCGGTCCCTGGGCTACACCTTC	CASSFDRSLGYTF
TRBV5-1	TRBJ2-2	NA	NA	TGCGCCAGTAACAAAAACTCGAACACCGGGGAGCTGTTTTTT	CASNKNSNTGELFF
TRBV18	TRBJ1-5	few	NA	TGTGCCAGCTCCGCTCCCGATCAGCCCCAGCATTTT	CASSAPDQPQHF
TRBV3-1	TRBJ1-5	NA	NA	TGTGCCAGCAGCCAAGAGGGAGCGAAGCATCAGCCCCAGCATTTT	CASSQEGAKHQPQHF
TRBV19	TRBJ1-1	many	NA	TGTGCCAGTAGTACTACAGGGACCGCTGAAGCTTTCTTT	CASSTTGTAEAFF